This T cell receptor beta chain derives from a study of PD-L1 blockade in urothelial cancer (dated by TCRdb to 2015 to 2018). Broadly, across the study: Every patient began therapy around 2014 and was given atezolizumab 1,200 mg intravenously every 3 weeks. About 90% of the 29 patients were males with bladder-origin urothelial cancer, and about 65% of the roughly 30 reported a prior smoking history. An ECOG performance status of 0 or 1 was recorded for the patients, and 0 to 3 prior chemotherapy regimens had been received by the patients. Blood samples were analyzed at 3 weeks after treatment start (second dose) and at 6 weeks after treatment start. Blood samples gave a median of about 140,000 T cells and 88,000 or so unique TCRs, with a median clonality of approximately 0.08. An exploratory multi-omic analysis was conducted of the somatic, immune and clinical correlates of response to PD-L1 blockade with atezolizumab in urothelial cancer. Pretreatment tumor samples, along with matched peripheral blood serially collected before and after atezolizumab treatment, were subjected to TCR sequencing. Progression-free survival longer than 6 months counted as durable clinical benefit, and TCR features were additionally tested against both progression-free and overall survival. In the same patients, pretreatment tumors underwent whole exome sequencing and RNA sequencing in addition to TCR sequencing. Durable clinical benefit was achieved by nine patients but not by the remaining 20. Pretreatment blood TCR-seq was available for about 28 patients, at least one posttreatment blood collection was obtained for 24 patients, and tumor TCR-seq was available for 24 patients.

The time point label, read with the paper, signifies: peripheral blood 6 weeks after treatment start. The cohort comprised around 30 patients with locally advanced or metastatic urothelial carcinoma treated at Memorial Sloan Kettering on a trial protocol. Peripheral blood mononuclear cells were collected from each patient pretreatment and during treatment, giving between 1 and 8 total time points per patient. The Qiagen DNeasy Blood extraction kit was used to purify genomic DNA from total PBMCs and tumor samples. PBMCs were collected pretreatment and during treatment and were isolated and stored as previously described. Via the germline V gene (reference sequence), CDR1 is LNHDA and CDR2 SQIVND. A distance of 8 bases separates the germline ends of V and J, which lose 1 base and 5 bases respectively. From the cysteine up to the phenylalanine, the CDR3 has a length of 14 residues. The entry retains the CDR3 DNA only, 42 bases that are in frame from base 1.

Study-wide conclusions, independent of this receptor: At 3 weeks after the start of treatment, tumor-associated TCR clones in peripheral blood had expanded more in patients with durable benefit (n ≈ 20, p = 0.022). A pretreatment peripheral blood TCR clonality below the median was linked to improved progression-free and overall survival. Because the sample size was small (n of about 30) and many exploratory analyses were performed, the results are intended to be hypothesis-generating.

Details on this clone: Its antigen is currently not known. Per-base qualities were not stored, and no clone one base away is much larger.

Synthetic TCR analog templates were spiked into each PCR to estimate absolute template abundance from read counts. Using the immunoSEQ assay, TCRbeta CDR3 regions were amplified from genomic DNA with bias-controlled V and J gene primers. Sequencing of rearranged TCRbeta segments was performed at approximately 20X coverage. On the study's bioinformatics: Clustering was used to correct sequencing errors, and CDR3s were annotated against IMGT so that V, D and J genes could be assigned. Out-of-frame and stop-codon sequences were excluded, and only productive TCRbeta rearrangements were used in downstream analyses. To compute clonality, Shannon entropy was normalized by the log of the number of unique productive sequences and then subtracted from one. Fisher's exact test with Benjamini-Hochberg correction, using a cutoff of adjusted p below 0.01, was how clones that differed between time points or between blood and tumor were identified. TCRdb mirrors the immuneACCESS table, restricted to in-frame sequences. Some clones are absent from its copies; in checked studies, under half trace to an unresolved V gene, and the reason for the others is unknown. V and J calls and clone size are given by that table; D and trimming were obtained from the DNA. The sample yields about 120,000 clones; 85% to 90% were counted once. Around 1.7% of the sample is held by the ten biggest clonotypes.

The chain uses TRBV19 and TRBJ2-2, with TRBD2 tentatively as D gene (6 bases match). This TCR came from a man aged 55 to 70 with urothelial cancer. Source: PBMCs, taken around atezolizumab (anti-PD-L1) treatment. Here the CDR3 is given as CASSIGRGTGELFF. The DNA reads TGTGCCAGTAGTATAGGTCGGGGGACCGGGGAGCTGTTTTTT. The entire variable domain, with the stretches around the CDR3 drawn from the reference TRBV19 and TRBJ2-2 proteins, is DGGITQSPKYLFRKEGQNVTLSCEQNLNHDAMYWYRQDPGQGLRLIYYSQIVNDFQKGDIAEGYSVSREKKESFPLTVTSAQKNPTAFYLCASSIGRGTGELFFGEGSRLTVL.